This T cell receptor (beta chain) originates from a study of blood T cell repertoires in COVID-19. Across the study: The origin of the acute and convalescent COVID-19 samples was the United States, Italy and Spain. From T cells, B-cell-depleted T cells, or PBMCs came the material, which was cDNA or gDNA.

Original handling: Estimation of nucleated cell counts was performed using reference gene primer amplification. The repertoire was sequenced with immunoSEQ multiplex PCR; TCRdb's copy has only in-frame clones and lacks some. From that table come the V and J calls and clone size; the DNA was used to work out D and trimming. The sample records more than 250,000 clones, roughly nine tenths being singletons. Germline CDR1 and CDR2: KGHDR and SFDVKD. The ends were cut back, 9 bases at V and 5 bases at J, with 9 bases in the middle. The CDR3 length is 12 residues. The source of this sequence is a man younger than 35 with active or convalescent COVID-19. Sequenced input: peripheral blood. V is TRBV24-1 and J is TRBJ2-2; possible D gene TRBD2, 6 bases. CDR3: CATAGSTGELFF. For the CDR3, the DNA is TGTGCCACCGCGGGGTCTACCGGGGAGCTGTTTTTT.